This record looks at one T cell receptor beta chain sequence and its context. Ten or more counts support this clonotype. No cognate antigen has been identified for it. No quality values exist for individual bases; no much larger clone is one base distant. The data derive from a study of T cell repertoires in cytomegalovirus infection (dated by TCRdb to between 2019 and 2020). Study-level background: Because public TCR beta signatures pointed to carriage of CMV infection together with the matching HLA type, the HLA type of each donor mattered for the analysis. The research as a whole found: In the ex vivo response, HLA-C-restricted CMV-specific TCR beta clonotypes were dominant, and in two of eight donors the single most frequent clonotype came from this HLA-C-restricted group. Carriers of CMV infection plus the relevant HLA type were discriminated by the cumulative frequency of public TCR beta family members in the study cohort and in an independent roughly 400-donor cohort.

The sequencer was an Illumina HiSeq 1500. TCRdb reran the public reads through fastp at Q25 and MiXCR, keeping productive beta chains. CDR3 protein sequences are deduplicated, and each keeps its most common genes and DNA. The sample table lists hundreds of thousands of distinct CDR3 sequences, roughly a third of them with a count of one. Roughly an eighth of the sample lies in the top ten. V lost 5 bases and J lost 4 bases; the stretch between them is 15 bases long. Sequences SGHTA (CDR1) and FQGNSA (CDR2) are obtained from the germline V gene. Measured from the cysteine to the phenylalanine, the CDR3 is 15 residues long. CDR3 DNA is the only sequence kept; it has 45 bases, read in frame from the first base.

Source material: PBMCs. The chain is encoded by TRBV7-2 joined to TRBJ1-5, with no confidently assigned D gene. This TCR came from a human donor in good health (CMV status not recorded). Some clones in this sample may be carry-over from other donors' samples. Here the CDR3 is given as CASSPGYRQNQPQHF. In nucleotides, the sequence is TGTGCCAGCAGCCCGGGCTACCGGCAAAATCAGCCCCAGCATTTT.